One and the same sample provided the 14 T cell receptor beta chains below, sequenced in a study of OX40 agonist ivuxolimab in advanced cancers. Assay used: immunoSEQ multiplex PCR; TCRdb lists only in-frame clones, some missing. The top ten clones hold roughly 13% of a sample with 20,000 to 25,000 clones, around 79% of them seen once. The sample in question was CD4+ or CD8+ T cells sorted from blood, obtained in a trial of the OX40 agonist ivuxolimab. Every receptor here comes from an adult with an advanced solid tumor such as melanoma, head and neck, liver or kidney cancer.

There are a few counts of this clone. The rearrangement uses TRBV18 and TRBJ1-4; D ambiguous. Trimming took 1 base from V and 0 from J, leaving 3 bases between them. The CDR3 has 14 amino acids. The germline gives CDR1 KGHSH, CDR2 LQKENI. CDR3 DNA sequence: TGTGCCAGCTCACCACTGACAACTAATGAAAAACTGTTTTTT. Residues: CASSPLTTNEKLFF. Supplemented by reference TRBV18 and TRBJ1-4, the full variable domain reads NAGVMQNPRHLVRRRGQEARLRCSPMKGHSHVYWYRQLPEEGLKFMVYLQKENIIDESGMPKERFSAEFPKEGPSILRIQQVVRGDSAAYFCASSPLTTNEKLFFGSGTQLSVL.

The V gene is TRBV18, the J gene TRBJ2-1; no clear D gene. There are 15 residues in the CDR3. CDR1 and CDR2 from the germline V gene are KGHSH and LQKENI. Trimming left V 6 bases short and J 5 bases short, with 17 bases between. CDR3 protein: CASSLWSWRDNEQFF. The CDR3, as DNA: TGTGCCAGCTCCCTTTGGTCGTGGCGCGACAATGAGCAGTTCTTC.

The V call is TRBV12-5, the J call TRBJ2-1; D remains ambiguous. The V end lost 1 base, the J end lost 0 bases, and 10 bases lay between the germline ends. This CDR3 comprises 16 residues. The germline CDR1 and CDR2 sequences are LGHNT and FRNRAP. This CDR3 is CASGLAPLGSYNEQFF. As DNA, the CDR3 is TGTGCTAGTGGTTTGGCCCCCCTCGGCTCCTACAATGAGCAGTTCTTC.

The chain uses TRBV9 and TRBJ2-2, with 7 bases identical to TRBD2. V gave up 4 bases and J gave up 2 bases; unmatched junction bases: 5. CDR1 SGDLS and CDR2 YYNGEE come from the germline V gene. The CDR3 is 15 amino acids. CDR3 DNA sequence: TGTGCCAGCAGCTCCGCGGGGGATAACACCGGGGAGCTGTTTTTT. Its translation: CASSSAGDNTGELFF.

The V call is TRBV27, the J call TRBJ2-1; 12 nucleotides agree with TRBD1. V was clipped by 7 bases and J by 5 bases; unmatched bases: 9. CDR3 length: 16 residues. CDR1 and CDR2 (germline): MNHEY, SMNVEV (reference sequence). The CDR3 coding sequence is TGTGCCAGCACCATCCACCGGGACAGGGGGCACAATGAGCAGTTCTTC. It is translated as CASTIHRDRGHNEQFF.

The chain carries TRBV29-1 and TRBJ2-3; 9 bases align to TRBD1. With 3 bases clipped from V and 6 bases from J, the junction kept 19 bases outside the gene matches. The CDR3 contains 18 residues. Germline values: CDR1 SQVTM, CDR2 ANQGSEA. CDR3 DNA sequence: TGCAGCGTTGATGGAGTGGGGCTGCGGGACAGGGATTGGGATACGCAGTATTTT. This sequence encodes CSVDGVGLRDRDWDTQYF.

The chain joins TRBV5-4 to TRBJ2-7; no definite D call. CDR1 and CDR2 (germline): SGHNT, YYREEE (reference sequence). Trimming stripped 2 bases from V and 7 bases from J, with 10 bases between. The CDR3 spans 12 residues. The CDR3 region has the DNA TGTGCCAGCAGCTTAGTCATGAAGGAGCAGTACTTC. This encodes CASSLVMKEQYF. The whole variable domain, remainder taken from reference TRBV5-4 and TRBJ2-7, is ETGVTQSPTHLIKTRGQQVTLRCSSQSGHNTVSWYQQALGQGPQFIFQYYREEENGRGNFPPRFSGLQFPNYSSELNVNALELDDSALYLCASSLVMKEQYFGPGTRLTVT.

The V call is TRBV10-2, the J call TRBJ2-2; 10 positions agree with TRBD1. Trimming took 5 bases from V and 3 from J; bases not matched to a gene: 3. The germline V gene has CDR1 WSHSY and CDR2 SAAADI. The CDR3 extends over 15 amino acids. The CDR3 region has the DNA TGCGCCAGCAGTAAGGGACAGGGGTACACCGGGGAGCTGTTTTTT. This codes for CASSKGQGYTGELFF.

This chain joins TRBV30 and TRBJ2-2; TRBD1 aligns across 9 bases. The CDR3 sequence is 14 residues long. V dropped 6 bases and J dropped 1; count of bases not matched to a gene: 3. Germline V gene sequence: CDR1 GTSNPN, CDR2 SVGIG (reference sequence). The CDR3 bases are TGTGCCTGCCTGACAGGGGGGAACACCGGGGAGCTGTTTTTT. This codes for CACLTGGNTGELFF.

The chain recombines TRBV7-3 with TRBJ2-3; no clear D. The germline V and J ends were trimmed by 5 bases and 2 bases, with 5 bases remaining between them. The V gene's germline CDR1 is SGHTA and CDR2 FQGTGA. The length of the CDR3 is 12 residues. CDR3 DNA: TGTGCCAGCAGCCCTGACACAGATACGCAGTATTTT. Its protein is CASSPDTDTQYF.

The gene calls are TRBV28 and TRBJ2-4; D call uncertain. This CDR3 has 14 residues. V was pared by 5 bases and J by 1 base, with 9 bases between. Germline V gene sequence: CDR1 MDHEN, CDR2 SYDVKM. The CDR3 bases are TGTGCCAGCAGTCCGGTTGAGGCCAAAAACATTCAGTACTTC. This translates into CASSPVEAKNIQYF.

The V gene is TRBV5-1, the J gene TRBJ1-1; no firm D call. The V gene's germline CDR1 is SGHRS and CDR2 YFSETQ. Trimming pared 1 base from V and 3 bases from J, leaving 10 bases between. The CDR3 is 14 residues long. For the CDR3, the DNA is TGCGCCAGCAGCTTGACCCCGAGGGACACTGAAGCTTTCTTT. Encoded protein: CASSLTPRDTEAFF. The full variable domain, its missing parts supplied by reference TRBV5-1 and TRBJ1-1, is KAGVTQTPRYLIKTRGQQVTLSCSPISGHRSVSWYQQTPGQGLQFLFEYFSETQRNKGNFPGRFSGRQFSNSRSEMNVSTLELGDSALYLCASSLTPRDTEAFFGQGTRLTVV.

The chain couples TRBV7-6 to TRBJ2-7, with TRBD1 matching over 7 bases. The CDR3 is 13 residues long. V trimming: 5 bases; J trimming: 4 bases; junction bases outside the gene matches: 5. Germline V gene lookup returns CDR1 SGHVS and CDR2 FNYEAQ. In DNA, the CDR3 is TGTGCCAGCAGCCTGGACAGGCAATACGAGCAGTACTTC. It codes for CASSLDRQYEQYF. The complete variable domain, with remaining parts taken from reference TRBV7-6 and TRBJ2-7, reads GAGVSQSPRYKVTKRGQDVALRCDPISGHVSLYWYRQALGQGPEFLTYFNYEAQQDKSGLPNDRFSAERPEGSISTLTIQRTEQRDSAMYRCASSLDRQYEQYFGPGTRLTVT.

This rearrangement joins TRBV14 to TRBJ2-1, with 7 bases aligning to TRBD1. The CDR3 sequence is 16 residues long. J was trimmed by 4 bases and V by 0 bases; bases with no gene match: 6. Germline CDR1 and CDR2: SGHDN and FVKESK. For the CDR3, the DNA is TGTGCCAGCAGCCAAGAGCAGGGGGTCTTTTACAATGAGCAGTTCTTC. It translates to CASSQEQGVFYNEQFF.